Given below is one T cell receptor beta chain in context. The antigen remains unidentified. Clones were sequenced by immunoSEQ multiplex PCR, and TCRdb holds only the in-frame ones, with some missing. The sample records 6,500 to 7,000 clones, under 85% being singletons. These data are taken from a study of cytotoxic CD8 clonotypes in ibrutinib-treated CLL. Background on the study: Of a cohort that held roughly eleven relapsed/refractory and 15 treatment-naive patients, some 17 were IGHV unmutated. Partial responses totalled approximately 25 and complete responses 2; after median roughly 71 months, roughly 14 remained remitted and roughly twelve progressed. Once treatment had gone on for a median of around eleven months, range 6 to 36, response samples were drawn. Study observations and caveats: Clonality rose at ibrutinib response and fell back toward baseline at progression.

Germline V gene lookup returns CDR1 LGHNA and CDR2 YNFKEQ. This CDR3 region has 13 residues. Trimming removed 4 bases from V and 2 bases from J, with 8 bases in between. This chain links TRBV4-2 with TRBJ1-1; D not certain. The TCR comes from a human donor with chronic lymphocytic leukemia. The material was PBMCs, obtained before ibrutinib treatment. The CDR3 protein is CASSPGLNTEAFF. CDR3 in DNA: TGTGCCAGCAGCCCAGGATTAAACACTGAAGCTTTCTTT.